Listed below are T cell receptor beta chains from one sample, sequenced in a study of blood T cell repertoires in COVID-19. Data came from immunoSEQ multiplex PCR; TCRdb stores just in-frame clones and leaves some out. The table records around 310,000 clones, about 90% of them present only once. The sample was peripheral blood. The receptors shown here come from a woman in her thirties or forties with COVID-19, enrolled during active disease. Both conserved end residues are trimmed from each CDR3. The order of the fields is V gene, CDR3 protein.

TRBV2,ASARDSKSNQPQH
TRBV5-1,ASSFFGGSTDTQY
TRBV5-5,ASSPQAGQGLKTQY
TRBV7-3,ASSPGGYFEKLF
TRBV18,ASSPGGARETQY
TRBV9,ASSPGGAQANTGELF
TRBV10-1,ASDKLSGSTDTQY
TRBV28,ASSFGQVNTEAF
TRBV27,ASSLRANYGYT
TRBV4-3,ASSQEISGVYEQY
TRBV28,ASTPGGAIYEQY
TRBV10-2,ASRGGVAGELF
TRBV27,ASSLITSANTGELF
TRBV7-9,ASSPNSGNTIY
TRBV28,ASTLWASGRNYEQY
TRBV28,ASSLYRFSGNSYTEAF
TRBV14,ASSPIARGYEQY
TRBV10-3,AIKSEHPYEQY
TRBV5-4,ASSDDRGPGNTIY
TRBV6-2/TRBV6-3,ASSYTTGVGNSPLH
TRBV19,ASSRGQEALTDTQY
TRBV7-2,ASSFGLAGGYEQY
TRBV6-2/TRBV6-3,ASSYSNRGDGEQF
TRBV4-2,ASTGTGRHEQY
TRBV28,ASSLGTGASYEQY
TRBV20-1,SASPSTASNYGYT
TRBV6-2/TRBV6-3,ASSYQHSYEQY
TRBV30,AWSVRAGDQPQH
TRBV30,AWSVGATNSGANVLT
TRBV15,ATSSRSGALSYNEQF
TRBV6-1,ASTPVQEQPQH
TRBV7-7,ASSLAQGDVEQY
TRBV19,ASTPLGEGNYGYT